Below are 13 T cell receptor beta chains sequenced from a single sample in a study of cytomegalovirus exposure and HLA in healthy donors (dated by TCRdb to about 2017). The library was produced with the immunoSEQ multiplex PCR assay. The multiplex PCR relied on a mix of 60 forward primers for TCR Vbeta segments and 13 reverse primers for TCR Jbeta segments. TCRdb carries this immuneACCESS record with in-frame sequences only. Its versions omit some clonotypes, under half of them owing to an unresolved V gene in the studies checked, with the rest unexplained. Counted in this sample were 85,000 to 95,000 clones; roughly two thirds of them appeared once. About 6.7% of the sample is in the top ten clones. Sequencing was done on a sample of PBMCs. Source of these receptors: a woman aged 25 to 39 in good health and CMV-seronegative.

The chain couples TRBV29-1 to TRBJ1-2, with unresolved D. This CDR3 contains 13 residues. Trimming left V 3 bases short and J 8 bases short, with 16 bases between. Germline-derived CDR1 and CDR2 are SQVTM and ANQGSEA. The CDR3 DNA follows: TGCAGCGTTGATGGGTATCCCGAGAGGGGCTACACCTTC. Protein product: CSVDGYPERGYTF. Drawing the rest from reference TRBV29-1 and TRBJ1-2, the complete variable domain is SAVISQKPSRDICQRGTSLTIQCQVDSQVTMMFWYRQQPGQSLTLIATANQGSEATYESGFVIDKFPISRPNLTFSTLTVSNMSPEDSSIYLCSVDGYPERGYTFGSGTRLTVV.

The CDR3 DNA sequence: TGTGCCAGCAGCAAAAGAGGGACAGGGCACCTCACTGAAGCTTTCTTT. This gives the protein CASSKRGTGHLTEAFF. This rearrangement joins TRBV21-1 to TRBJ1-1; the tabulated D call, TRBD1, remains unverified against the DNA. TRBV21-1 is a known pseudogene. CDR3 length equals 16 residues.

CDR3 sequence: CASSLLAGGLDTQYF. CDR3 DNA: TGTGCCAGCAGCCTACTAGCGGGGGGTTTAGATACGCAGTATTTT. The chain uses TRBV7-9 and TRBJ2-3; TRBD2 matches at 12 bases. Germline lookup yields CDR1 SEHNR and CDR2 FQNEAQ (reference sequence). Trimming took 5 bases from V and 5 from J; bases not matched to a gene: 5. CDR3 length: 15 residues.

This rearrangement joins TRBV5-8 to TRBJ2-2; D may be TRBD2 (6 bases). Trimming took off 6 bases at V and 7 bases at J, with 13 bases between the two ends. This CDR3 has 13 residues. Per the germline V gene, CDR1 is SGHTS and CDR2 is YDEGEE. The CDR3 sequence is CASIQAGLGELFF. CDR3 DNA: TGTGCCAGCATTCAGGCGGGGCTCGGGGAGCTGTTTTTT.

The sample holds one count of this clone. The chain combines TRBV29-1 with TRBJ2-3; 10 nucleotides align to TRBD2. There are 15 residues in the CDR3. Losses at the gene ends were 6 bases for V and 0 bases for J; bases not matched to a gene: 6. CDR1 and CDR2 from the germline V gene are SQVTM and ANQGSEA. The DNA for the CDR3 is TGCAGCGTATCGAGCGGGGGGGATAGCACAGATACGCAGTATTTT. Translated: CSVSSGGDSTDTQYF.

This sequence joins TRBV19 and TRBJ1-2; D might be TRBD1 (6 bases). The CDR3 consists of 18 residues. Trimming shortened V by 7 bases and J by 3 bases, and 27 bases separated the two germline ends. Germline V CDR1 and CDR2: LNHDA, SQIVND (reference sequence). The CDR3 DNA follows: TGTGCCAGTAAGGAAACAGGGAGTGAGGGGATTTGGTACTATGGCTACACCTTC. Translated, it gives CASKETGSEGIWYYGYTF.

A few counts support this clone. The V call is TRBV27, the J call TRBJ2-1; weak D call: TRBD1 (6 bases). V dropped 5 bases and J dropped 0 bases, with 8 bases sitting between them. The germline V gene has CDR1 MNHEY and CDR2 SMNVEV (reference sequence). CDR3 length: 14 amino acids. The CDR3 region has the DNA TGTGCCAGCAGTATCAGGGGCTCCTACAATGAGCAGTTCTTC. It specifies CASSIRGSYNEQFF.

The genes are TRBV11-2 and TRBJ1-4; 8 nucleotides agree with TRBD1. In germline, CDR1 is SGHAT, CDR2 FQNNGV. J gave up 3 bases and V 5 bases, and 8 bases lay outside the gene matches. The CDR3 is 16 residues long. The CDR3 DNA reads TGTGCCAGCAGCGGGTCAGGGGGCCGGGCTAATGAAAAACTGTTTTTT. Protein product: CASSGSGGRANEKLFF. Filled out from reference TRBV11-2 and TRBJ1-4, the complete variable domain reads EAGVAQSPRYKIIEKRQSVAFWCNPISGHATLYWYQQILGQGPKLLIQFQNNGVVDDSQLPKDRFSAERLKGVDSTLKIQPAKLEDSAVYLCASSGSGGRANEKLFFGSGTQLSVL.

The V call is TRBV13, the J call TRBJ2-1; perhaps TRBD1 as D (6 bases). This CDR3 has 15 residues. Trimming stripped 5 bases from V and 5 bases from J, with 16 bases between. CDR1 and CDR2 (germline): PRHDT, FYEKMQ (reference sequence). The CDR3 DNA reads TGTGCCAGCAGCCCTCCCCGGACAGAGAACAATGAGCAGTTCTTC. It is translated as CASSPPRTENNEQFF. The full variable domain, with the rest looked up from reference TRBV13 and TRBJ2-1, is AAGVIQSPRHLIKEKRETATLKCYPIPRHDTVYWYQQGPGQDPQFLISFYEKMQSDKGSIPDRFSAQQFSDYHSELNMSSLELGDSALYFCASSPPRTENNEQFFGPGTRLTVL.

This chain links TRBV4-2 with TRBJ1-2; 9 bases agree with TRBD1. Germline values: CDR1 LGHNA, CDR2 YNFKEQ. The CDR3 has 15 amino acids. With 0 bases clipped from V and 10 bases from J, the junction kept 9 bases outside the gene matches. The CDR3 DNA follows: TGTGCCAGCAGCCAAGATAGGGACAGGGCAGGGCACTACACCTTC. The encoded protein is CASSQDRDRAGHYTF.

This clone came up a few times. The chain has TRBV2 and TRBJ2-1; 8 bases match TRBD1. The germline gives CDR1 SNHLY, CDR2 FYNNEI. The length of the CDR3 is 15 residues. V shed 8 bases and J 7 bases; nucleotides not matched to a gene: 13. CDR3 in DNA: TGTGCCAGCGTCCAGAGGGGGCAGGGGGCGAATGAGCAGTTCTTC. This translates into CASVQRGQGANEQFF.

This clone was counted between two and nine times. Germline and junction disagree at one end, which may indicate a read error. V usage is TRBV5-1 and J usage is TRBJ1-5; a weak D match, TRBD1 (6 bases). From germline, CDR1 is SGHRS and CDR2 YFSETQ. The length of the CDR3 is 13 residues. The CDR3 protein is CAISGEGDKPQHF. Written as DNA, the CDR3 is TGCGCCATCAGCGGGGAGGGGGACAAGCCCCAGCATTTT. The full variable domain, its missing parts supplied by reference TRBV5-1 and TRBJ1-5, is KAGVTQTPRYLIKTRGQQVTLSCSPISGHRSVSWYQQTPGQGLQFLFEYFSETQRNKGNFPGRFSGRQFSNSRSEMNVSTLELGDSALYLCAISGEGDKPQHFGDGTRLSIL.

This clone was counted only a few times. J is TRBJ2-7 and V is TRBV7-9; the match to TRBD1 covers 9 bases. V lost 3 bases and J lost 5; bases outside the gene matches: 5. The CDR3 has 14 amino acids. Germline lookup yields CDR1 SEHNR and CDR2 FQNEAQ (reference sequence). CDR3 loop: CASSFWTGDHEQYF. The CDR3 bases are TGTGCCAGCAGCTTCTGGACAGGGGATCACGAGCAGTACTTC.